These 32 T cell receptor beta chains originate from one sample sequenced in a study of blood T cells in healthy people across ages. Combining a sample-barcoded 5' primer with a J-beta primer mix, a second PCR ran for roughly 7 to 12 cycles. Using its own MiXCR run on the 5' RACE reads, TCRdb lists one record per CDR3 protein. The data show 1.6 million or so distinct CDR3 sequences, roughly 32% seen once. The specimen sequenced was blood. The source of these receptors is a woman between 25 and 40 years old in good health.

This clonotype was seen a handful of times. The chain uses TRBV14 and TRBJ2-2; 8 bases are a match to TRBD2. The CDR3 is 13 residues long. Germline lookup yields CDR1 SGHDN and CDR2 FVKESK. Losses at the gene ends were 4 bases for V and 6 bases for J; bases not matched to a gene: 1. CDR3 amino acids: CASSPGLAGELFF. The CDR3 bases are TGTGCCAGCAGCCCGGGACTAGCCGGGGAGCTGTTTTTT.

This clonotype came up a few times. The chain uses TRBV5-1 and TRBJ2-5; TRBD2 matches 7 bases. The germline gives CDR1 SGHRS, CDR2 YFSETQ. The CDR3 is 14 residues long. J lost 4 bases, V lost 5 bases, and 8 bases had no gene match. CDR3 residues: CASRSGAAAETQYF. The DNA of the CDR3 is TGCGCCAGCAGGAGCGGGGCAGCCGCAGAGACCCAGTACTTC. The full variable domain, with the rest looked up from reference TRBV5-1 and TRBJ2-5, is KAGVTQTPRYLIKTRGQQVTLSCSPISGHRSVSWYQQTPGQGLQFLFEYFSETQRNKGNFPGRFSGRQFSNSRSEMNVSTLELGDSALYLCASRSGAAAETQYFGPGTRLLVL.

This clonotype showed up just a few times. The CDR3 protein is CSDAPGQNTEAFF. The CDR3 DNA reads TGCAGCGACGCGCCGGGACAGAACACTGAAGCTTTCTTT. The rearrangement joins TRBV29-1 to TRBJ1-1; the D gene is possibly TRBD1 (6 bases). Trimming took 7 bases from V and 1 from J, leaving 13 bases between them. The CDR3 sequence is 13 residues long. The germline gives CDR1 SQVTM, CDR2 ANQGSEA.

The chain employs TRBV20-1 and TRBJ2-4, with 8 positions matching TRBD1. The DNA end favors TRBJ2-7, so the J call may be wrong. Looked up from germline, CDR1 is DFQATT and CDR2 is SNEGSKA (reference sequence). The CDR3 totals 13 residues. The CDR3 reads CSASRGLRNEQYF. The CDR3 bases are TGCAGTGCTAGCAGGGGGCTCAGGAACGAGCAGTACTTC.

The chain carries TRBV27 and TRBJ1-1; no clear D gene. The germline CDR1 and CDR2 sequences are MNHEY and SMNVEV (reference sequence). The CDR3 loop spans 15 amino acids. Trimming took 0 bases from V and 9 from J, leaving 17 bases between them. The CDR3 DNA reads TGTGCCAGCAGTTTATCGTGGGTTACTGGAGAAAAAGCTTTCTTT. It yields the protein CASSLSWVTGEKAFF.

This chain links TRBV20-1 with TRBJ2-1; the D gene is possibly TRBD2 (5 bases). Trimming cost V 6 bases and J 0 bases, with 12 bases left between them. The CDR3 has 14 residues. The germline V gene encodes CDR1 DFQATT and CDR2 SNEGSKA (reference sequence). CDR3 loop: CSARSVLSYNEQFF. The CDR3 bases are TGCAGTGCGCGTAGCGTCCTCTCCTACAATGAGCAGTTCTTC.

The chain employs TRBV10-3 and TRBJ2-2; no clear D. CDR1 ENHRY and CDR2 SYGVKD come from the germline V gene. This CDR3 has 18 residues. V gave up 0 bases and J gave up 3 bases, with 17 bases separating them. The CDR3 region is CAISESFLRREDTGELFF. In DNA, the CDR3 is TGTGCCATCAGTGAGTCGTTTTTGCGGAGAGAGGACACCGGGGAGCTGTTTTTT.

The rearrangement joins TRBV2 to TRBJ2-5; D is perhaps TRBD2 (5 bases). This CDR3 is 13 amino acids long. In germline, CDR1 is SNHLY, CDR2 FYNNEI. V lost 2 bases to trimming and J lost 5 bases, with 9 bases between them. The CDR3 here is CASSERGLETQYF. The CDR3 region has the DNA TGTGCCAGCAGTGAACGGGGTTTGGAGACCCAGTACTTC.

The chain carries TRBV4-1 and TRBJ1-5, with D tentatively TRBD1 (5 bases). This CDR3 comprises 15 residues. V was trimmed by 3 bases and J by 7 bases, leaving 16 bases between them. Germline CDR1 MGHRA, CDR2 YSYEKL. CDR3 loop: CASSHLQGKGQPQHF. CDR3 nucleotides: TGCGCCAGCAGCCATCTTCAGGGAAAGGGCCAGCCCCAGCATTTT.

This clonotype was picked up many times. This chain links TRBV29-1 with TRBJ2-7; D is perhaps TRBD1 (6 bases). With 6 bases removed from V and 3 bases from J, the gap between germline ends came to 9 bases. Per germline, CDR1 SQVTM and CDR2 ANQGSEA. The CDR3 runs 11 residues. CDR3 nucleotide sequence: TGCAGCGTCGGGACAAACTACGAGCAGTACTTC. This codes for CSVGTNYEQYF.

The rearrangement uses TRBV27 and TRBJ2-3; D unresolved. Germline V gene data show CDR1 as MNHEY and CDR2 as SMNVEV (reference sequence). This CDR3 region has 15 residues. Trimming took 3 bases from V and 4 from J, leaving 14 bases between them. The CDR3 sequence is CASSFWGRAADTQYF. CDR3 DNA sequence: TGTGCCAGCAGTTTTTGGGGTAGAGCCGCAGATACGCAGTATTTT.

Only a few counts were recorded for this clonotype. The chain recombines TRBV10-3 with TRBJ2-1, with 8 bases lining up with TRBD1. The ends lost 6 bases at V and 2 bases at J; junction bases unmatched: 3. The CDR3 is 14 residues long. The V gene's germline CDR1 is ENHRY and CDR2 SYGVKD. CDR3 sequence (DNA): TGTGCCATCAGGGACAGGGAGGCCTACAATGAGCAGTTCTTC. Translation gives CAIRDREAYNEQFF.

The chain links TRBV10-3 to TRBJ2-7, with D unclear. Germline lookup yields CDR1 ENHRY and CDR2 SYGVKD. CDR3 length equals 11 residues. V gave up 3 bases and J gave up 11 bases, with 11 bases separating them. CDR3 DNA: TGTGCCATCAGTGATGAGAATCAGGAGTACTTC. It encodes CAISDENQEYF.

A few counts support this clonotype. In DNA form, the CDR3 reads TGCAGTCTCGAAAAGGGTGTTAGTGAAAAACTGTTTTTT. It specifies CSLEKGVSEKLFF. The V gene is TRBV20-1, the J gene TRBJ1-4; D gene unclear. There are 13 residues in the CDR3. The germline V and J ends were trimmed by 8 bases and 7 bases, with 17 bases remaining between them. Per the germline V gene, CDR1 is DFQATT and CDR2 is SNEGSKA (reference sequence).

This sequence joins TRBV20-1 and TRBJ2-1; TRBD2 agrees at 14 bases. The CDR3 is made up of 15 amino acids. The trim removed 7 bases at V and 8 bases at J, leaving 10 bases unmatched. Germline V gene lookup returns CDR1 DFQATT and CDR2 SNEGSKA (reference sequence). CDR3 coding DNA: TGCAGTGTCCCTCGACTAGCGGGAGGGTGGTATGAGCAGTTCTTC. Translated, it gives CSVPRLAGGWYEQFF.

V is TRBV27 and J is TRBJ1-2; D gene uncertain. This CDR3 region has 15 residues. The V end was cut by 5 bases, the J end by 6 bases, with 19 bases between. Germline loops: CDR1 MNHEY, CDR2 SMNVEV (reference sequence). As DNA, the CDR3 is TGTGCCAGCAGTGGACCGGGCCTCTGGGGTGATGGCTACACCTTC. Translating gives CASSGPGLWGDGYTF.

This clonotype has just a few counts. The V call is TRBV4-2, the J call TRBJ2-7; TRBD2 might be the D (5 bases). The CDR3 has 15 amino acids. Between the trimmed V and J ends, which lost 4 bases and 1 base, there was a span of 14 bases. The germline V gene has CDR1 LGHNA and CDR2 YNFKEQ. The CDR3, as DNA: TGTGCCAGCAGCCCTCGGGTGGGAGTGTCCTACGAGCAGTACTTC. Amino acids: CASSPRVGVSYEQYF.

The chain links TRBV5-1 to TRBJ1-2; no definite D call. Germline V CDR1 and CDR2: SGHRS, YFSETQ. The germline V and J ends were trimmed by 4 bases and 7 bases, with 17 bases remaining between them. The CDR3 is made up of 14 amino acids. The CDR3: CASSPELPSRGYTF. The CDR3 DNA reads as TGCGCCAGCAGCCCTGAGCTGCCGAGTCGTGGCTACACCTTC.

V is TRBV27 and J is TRBJ2-1; no clear D. The germline V and J ends were trimmed by 6 bases and 5 bases, with 23 bases remaining between them. Germline V gene sequence: CDR1 MNHEY, CDR2 SMNVEV (reference sequence). This CDR3 comprises 17 residues. The CDR3 DNA reads TGTGCCAGCAGAAGTCATGGTCGCTACTTATTAAACAATGAGCAGTTCTTC. It specifies CASRSHGRYLLNNEQFF.

As to this clonotype: The junction shows a germline mismatch at one end, possibly a read error. The rearrangement links TRBV20-1 to TRBJ2-6, with D possibly being TRBD1 (6 bases). The CDR3 loop spans 16 amino acids. CDR1 is DFQATT and CDR2 is SNEGSKA in the germline V gene (reference sequence). The CDR3: CSASGVWGSEANVLTF. The CDR3 DNA sequence: TGCAGTGCATCAGGGGTTTGGGGCTCTGAGGCCAACGTCCTGACTTTC.

The gene calls are TRBV6-2 or TRBV6-3 and TRBJ1-4, with D possibly matching TRBD1 (5 bases). The V and J ends lost 6 bases and 7 bases respectively, with 18 bases between them. In germline, CDR1 is MNHEY, CDR2 SVGEGT. This CDR3 contains 15 residues. The CDR3 DNA reads as TGTGCCAGCAGCCCTCCGGGGGTGGCAGGTGAAAAACTGTTTTTT. Encoded protein: CASSPPGVAGEKLFF.

With regard to this clonotype: Compared with germline, one end of the junction differs, possibly owing to a read error. The V call is TRBV6-1, the J call TRBJ1-2; D is uncertain. The germline gives CDR1 MNHNS, CDR2 SASEGT. This CDR3 contains 12 residues. The DNA of the CDR3 is TGTGCCAGCAGTGAAGAAATCGGTGGCCACACCTTC. It is translated as CASSEEIGGHTF.

This clonotype came up a few times. This chain joins TRBV10-3 and TRBJ1-5; D possibly corresponds to TRBD1 (6 bases). The CDR3 length is 13 residues. Germline CDR1 ENHRY, CDR2 SYGVKD. The V end lost 11 bases, the J end lost 5 bases, and 16 bases lay between the germline ends. The DNA for the CDR3 is TGTGCCTCGGAGGGGGGCCAAGATCAGCCCCAGCATTTT. Amino acid sequence: CASEGGQDQPQHF.

This clonotype was seen repeatedly, ten times or more. The chain carries TRBV29-1 and TRBJ2-7; no firm D call. The germline V gene encodes CDR1 SQVTM and CDR2 ANQGSEA. Trimming removed 4 bases from V and 0 bases from J, with 10 bases in between. This CDR3 contains 13 residues. CDR3 DNA sequence: TGCAGCGTTGTAGGAGCGTCCTCCTACGAGCAGTACTTC. Translated, it gives CSVVGASSYEQYF.

The chain employs TRBV11-1 and TRBJ2-7, with 7 bases aligning to TRBD2. The V gene's germline CDR1 is SGHAT and CDR2 FQDESV (reference sequence). This CDR3 comprises 15 residues. With 2 bases clipped from V and 2 bases from J, the junction kept 6 bases outside the gene matches. DNA for the CDR3: TGTGCCAGCAGCTTATCGGGGGGACTCACCTACGAGCAGTACTTC. Its protein product is CASSLSGGLTYEQYF.

This clonotype was counted only a few times. V gene TRBV20-1 combines with J gene TRBJ2-3, with 11 positions matching TRBD2. The V and J ends lost 3 bases and 1 base, in that order; junction bases with no gene match: 9. This CDR3 is 17 amino acids long. Germline assignment: CDR1 DFQATT and CDR2 SNEGSKA (reference sequence). CDR3 protein: CSASLAGGLYGTDTQYF. The CDR3 coding sequence is TGCAGTGCTAGTTTAGCGGGGGGGCTGTACGGCACAGATACGCAGTATTTT.

The chain links TRBV20-1 to TRBJ1-4; D call uncertain. Germline V lookup: CDR1 DFQATT, CDR2 SNEGSKA (reference sequence). V dropped 3 bases and J dropped 5 bases, with 10 bases sitting between them. This CDR3 contains 13 residues. CDR3 nucleotides: TGCAGTGCTAGTAGGCAGGAAAATGAAAAACTGTTTTTT. This gives the protein CSASRQENEKLFF.

There are a few counts of this clonotype. The chain carries TRBV10-3 and TRBJ2-1, with D possibly matching TRBD2 (5 bases). Germline values: CDR1 ENHRY, CDR2 SYGVKD. V was cut by 0 bases and J by 6 bases, with 9 bases left in between. The CDR3 covers 14 residues. This CDR3 reads CAISESAEGNEQFF. CDR3 in DNA: TGTGCCATCAGTGAGTCAGCCGAGGGCAATGAGCAGTTCTTC.

Points on this clonotype: The CDR3 does not end in the conserved phenylalanine or tryptophan, so this is likely a read error. DNA of the CDR3: TGTGCCTGGAGTTTGGGGGCCTGGGAGCTGTTTGTT. This encodes CAWSLGAWELFV. The rearrangement links TRBV30 to TRBJ2-2, with D possibly being TRBD1 (6 bases). Germline-derived CDR1 and CDR2 are GTSNPN and SVGIG (reference sequence). The CDR3 has 12 amino acids. V lost 2 bases to trimming and J lost 9 bases, with 10 bases between them.

CDR3 amino acids: CASSSLAGVTYNEQFF. The CDR3 bases are TGTGCCAGCAGTTCTCTAGCGGGGGTGACCTACAATGAGCAGTTCTTC. The V call is TRBV7-9, the J call TRBJ2-1; TRBD2 matches 10 bases. The germline gives CDR1 SEHNR, CDR2 FQNEAQ (reference sequence). Germline trimming cut 6 bases from V and 2 bases from J; bases unmatched to any gene: 7. This CDR3 comprises 16 residues.

This clonotype came up a few times. The CDR3 reads CASSVGSRSPYEQYF. CDR3 sequence (DNA): TGTGCCAGCAGCGTAGGTTCGCGATCGCCCTACGAGCAGTACTTC. The chain links TRBV9 to TRBJ2-7; the D is unclear. The V gene lost 0 bases and the J gene lost 2 bases, with 12 bases spanning the gap. The CDR3 runs 15 residues. Germline CDR1 reads SGDLS; CDR2 reads YYNGEE.

This clonotype was found a few times. The rearrangement uses TRBV20-1 and TRBJ1-2; D remains unclear. V lost 6 bases and J lost 1, with 15 bases in between. The CDR3 runs to 14 residues. Germline V lookup: CDR1 DFQATT, CDR2 SNEGSKA (reference sequence). The CDR3 region is CSAEQRFNNYGYTF. The DNA for the CDR3 is TGCAGTGCGGAACAGAGATTTAATAACTATGGCTACACCTTC.